The 16 T cell receptor beta chains reported below all come from one sample, sequenced in a study of blood T cell repertoires in COVID-19. The table came from immunoSEQ multiplex PCR; TCRdb's copy has only in-frame clones and leaves some out. The repertoire holds 160,000 or so clones, with approximately 93% as singletons. The material sequenced was peripheral blood. The receptor source for this set is a woman between 55 and 75 years old with COVID-19, enrolled during active disease.

This chain uses TRBV5-1 with TRBJ2-5; 8 nucleotides match TRBD1. This CDR3 region has 14 residues. CDR1 is SGHRS, CDR2 YFSETQ, per germline. V trimming: 3 bases; J trimming: 4 bases; junction bases outside the gene matches: 5. In nucleotides, the CDR3 is TGCGCCAGCAGCTCCCGGACAGGGTTAGAGACCCAGTACTTC. Its protein product is CASSSRTGLETQYF. The full variable domain, its missing parts supplied by reference TRBV5-1 and TRBJ2-5, is KAGVTQTPRYLIKTRGQQVTLSCSPISGHRSVSWYQQTPGQGLQFLFEYFSETQRNKGNFPGRFSGRQFSNSRSEMNVSTLELGDSALYLCASSSRTGLETQYFGPGTRLLVL.

Concerning this clone: In the same sample, other DNA sequences code for this CDR3. J is TRBJ1-5 and V is TRBV2; 8 positions agree with TRBD1. CDR3 length: 13 amino acids. J gave up 4 bases and V 4 bases, and 0 bases lay outside the gene matches. The germline CDR1 and CDR2 sequences are SNHLY and FYNNEI. CDR3 sequence: CASSGQGNQPQHF. Written as DNA, the CDR3 is TGTGCCAGCAGTGGACAGGGGAATCAGCCCCAGCATTTT.

The chain recombines TRBV6-5 with TRBJ1-2; maybe TRBD1 (5 bases). V lost 8 bases and J lost 8, with 18 bases in between. The CDR3 consists of 13 residues. Per germline, CDR1 MNHEY and CDR2 SVGAGI. The CDR3 nucleotides read TGTGCCAGCGGGGCCCAGGGCGGGGTAGGCTACACCTTC. This translates into CASGAQGGVGYTF.

The V call is TRBV30, the J call TRBJ1-5; possibly TRBD1 for D (5 bases). Germline CDR1 and CDR2: GTSNPN and SVGIG (reference sequence). This CDR3 region has 14 residues. V lost 2 bases, J lost 2 bases, and 10 bases lay in between. The DNA of the CDR3 is TGTGCCTGGAGTATGGGGGGGGGCAATCAGCCCCAGCATTTT. Translating it yields CAWSMGGGNQPQHF.

The chain couples TRBV19 to TRBJ1-1, with a possible D match to TRBD1 (6 bases). CDR3 length: 15 amino acids. Germline CDR1 LNHDA, CDR2 SQIVND (reference sequence). V lost 6 bases and J 1 base, leaving 15 bases between the germline ends. The CDR3 reads CASSKTGLRNTEAFF. DNA for the CDR3: TGTGCCAGTAGCAAGACAGGCTTAAGGAACACTGAAGCTTTCTTT.

The rearrangement uses TRBV6-2 or TRBV6-3 and TRBJ1-5; weak D call: TRBD1 (5 bases). V lost 4 bases, J lost 7 bases, and 17 bases lay in between. CDR3 size: 15 residues. Per germline, CDR1 MNHEY and CDR2 SVGEGT. DNA of the CDR3: TGTGCCAGCAGTTTCGGGAGGGGCTTCAGCCAGCCCCAGCATTTT. Amino acid sequence: CASSFGRGFSQPQHF.

This clone was observed a handful of times. The chain uses TRBV9 and TRBJ1-1; the match to TRBD1 covers 7 bases. The CDR3 totals 16 residues. V dropped 0 bases and J dropped 1; count of bases not matched to a gene: 6. CDR1 is SGDLS, CDR2 YYNGEE, per germline. This CDR3 reads CASSVVRDSSNTEAFF. CDR3 nucleotides: TGTGCCAGCAGCGTAGTGCGGGACAGCTCGAACACTGAAGCTTTCTTT.

The gene calls are TRBV3-1 (or the pseudogene TRBV3-2) and TRBJ1-4, with a tentative D call TRBD1 (5 bases). V dropped 4 bases and J dropped 5 bases, with 14 bases sitting between them. Germline CDR1 and CDR2: LGHDT and YNNKEL (reference sequence). The CDR3 has 15 residues. CDR3 amino acids: CASSPDSSSNEKLFF. The CDR3 bases are TGTGCCAGCAGCCCTGACAGCTCCTCCAATGAAAAACTGTTTTTT.

A single count supports this clone. The V call is TRBV15, the J call TRBJ1-2; D unclear. Germline assignment: CDR1 LNHNV and CDR2 YYDKDF (reference sequence). V was pared by 1 base and J by 2 bases, with 17 bases between. This CDR3 spans 17 amino acids. The DNA for the CDR3 is TGTGCCACCAGCAGAGGATCCCCCGGCAGGCAGAACTATGGCTACACCTTC. Protein sequence: CATSRGSPGRQNYGYTF.

A few counts support this clone. The chain uses TRBV10-3 and TRBJ1-1; 10 bases map to TRBD1. The trim removed 6 bases at V and 4 bases at J, leaving 14 bases unmatched. The CDR3 consists of 17 residues. Germline loops: CDR1 ENHRY, CDR2 SYGVKD. CDR3 nucleotides: TGTGCCATCAGGGCGTCCGGGACAGGGGTAATAGGCACTGAAGCTTTCTTT. Protein product: CAIRASGTGVIGTEAFF.

The J gene is TRBJ2-5, the V gene TRBV19; TRBD1 matches at 10 bases. Germline trimming cut 5 bases from V and 3 bases from J; bases unmatched to any gene: 6. The CDR3 has 15 amino acids. Germline values: CDR1 LNHDA, CDR2 SQIVND (reference sequence). This chain's CDR3 is CASSSPDRGKETQYF. The CDR3 DNA sequence: TGTGCCAGTAGTTCCCCGGACAGGGGGAAAGAGACCCAGTACTTC.

J is TRBJ1-2 and V is TRBV6-5; tentative D call: TRBD1 (6 bases). This CDR3 comprises 14 residues. Germline loops: CDR1 MNHEY, CDR2 SVGAGI. V gave up 8 bases and J gave up 0 bases, with 13 bases separating them. The CDR3 spells CASSGTPTNYGYTF. Here the CDR3 DNA reads TGTGCCAGCTCAGGGACACCGACTAACTATGGCTACACCTTC.

J is TRBJ2-1 and V is TRBV9, with TRBD1 matching over 9 bases. Germline lookup yields CDR1 SGDLS and CDR2 YYNGEE. There are 16 residues in the CDR3. V was pared by 3 bases and J by 6 bases, with 10 bases of the junction left unmatched. CDR3 nucleotide sequence: TGTGCCAGCAGCGACAATGACAGGGGGTTAGGCAATGAGCAGTTCTTC. Its protein product is CASSDNDRGLGNEQFF. The full variable domain, completed using reference TRBV9 and TRBJ2-1, is DSGVTQTPKHLITATGQRVTLRCSPRSGDLSVYWYQQSLDQGLQFLIQYYNGEERAKGNILERFSAQQFPDLHSELNLSSLELGDSALYFCASSDNDRGLGNEQFFGPGTRLTVL.

The chain combines TRBV10-3 with TRBJ2-7; D gene unclear. The germline gives CDR1 ENHRY, CDR2 SYGVKD. Trimming shortened V by 2 bases and J by 4 bases, and 6 bases separated the two germline ends. The CDR3 is 12 residues long. The CDR3 region has the DNA TGTGCCATCAGTGAGCAGGAATACGAGCAGTACTTC. It specifies CAISEQEYEQYF.

In its sample, this clone was seen a few times. V is TRBV4-1 and J is TRBJ1-5; 10 bases align to TRBD1. Germline lookup yields CDR1 MGHRA and CDR2 YSYEKL. The CDR3 contains 16 residues. Trimming cost V 0 bases and J 4 bases; bases outside gene matches: 3. In nucleotides, the CDR3 is TGCGCCAGCAGCCAAGATGGGGGACAGGGGAATCAGCCCCAGCATTTT. Amino acids: CASSQDGGQGNQPQHF.

The V call is TRBV2, the J call TRBJ2-5; TRBD2 might be the D (6 bases). The CDR3 contains 16 residues. The germline gives CDR1 SNHLY, CDR2 FYNNEI. The V end lost 5 bases, the J end lost 0 bases, and 16 bases lay between the germline ends. The CDR3 bases are TGTGCCAGCAGTACTAGGTTGGGGGACTACCAAGAGACCCAGTACTTC. Its protein product is CASSTRLGDYQETQYF.